This T cell receptor beta chain was recorded in a study of tumor and adjacent non-tumor tissue in lung cancer. Study-level information: The cohort had about 12 adenocarcinoma, a couple of squamous cell and 1 small cell patients.

Of note for this clonotype: Its antigen is currently unknown.

Three rounds of nested PCR, following a modified ARM-PCR protocol, produced the TCRbeta library. TCRdb ran MiXCR on the multiplex PCR reads and lists one entry per CDR3 protein. The table shows fewer than 120,000 distinct CDR3 sequences, with nearly 85% occurring only once. Notes on the study in general: Significantly higher TCR diversity was found in tumor than normal lung.

The CDR3 has 12 amino acids. The ends were cut back, 6 bases at V and 10 bases at J, with 13 bases in the middle. Germline V gives CDR1 MNHNS, CDR2 SASEGT. This sample's RNA came from whole unsorted tissue. Chemotherapy-naive patients with new lung cancer underwent thoracic surgery in China, August–November 2014. This receptor was identified in a man aged 70-80 years with non-small cell lung cancer. The chain has TRBV6-1 and TRBJ2-4, with unresolved D. The sample taken for sequencing was lung tumor tissue. The CDR3 DNA reads as TGTGCCAGCAGCCGCCAGGATAATATTCAGTACTTC. Translation gives CASSRQDNIQYF.